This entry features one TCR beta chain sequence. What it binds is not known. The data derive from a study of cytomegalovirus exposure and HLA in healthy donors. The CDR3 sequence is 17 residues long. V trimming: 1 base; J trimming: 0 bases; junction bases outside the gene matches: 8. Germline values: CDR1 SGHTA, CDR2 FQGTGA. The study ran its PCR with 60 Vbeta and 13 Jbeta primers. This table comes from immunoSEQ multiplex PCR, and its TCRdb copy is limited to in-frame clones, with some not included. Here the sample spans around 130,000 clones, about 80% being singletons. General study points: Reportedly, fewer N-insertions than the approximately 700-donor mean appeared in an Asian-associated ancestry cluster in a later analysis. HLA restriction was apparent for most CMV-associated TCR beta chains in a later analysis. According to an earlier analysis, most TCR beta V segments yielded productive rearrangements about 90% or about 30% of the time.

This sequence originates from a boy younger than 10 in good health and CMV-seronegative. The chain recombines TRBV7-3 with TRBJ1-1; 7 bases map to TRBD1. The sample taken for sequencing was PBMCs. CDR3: CASSLMGRGDVNTEAFF. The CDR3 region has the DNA TGTGCCAGCAGCTTAATGGGCAGGGGGGACGTGAACACTGAAGCTTTCTTT.